The 24 T cell receptor beta chains reported below all come from one sample, sequenced in a study of CD4 and CD8 cells across lung adenocarcinoma regions. In TCRdb, the PCR reads were re-called with MiXCR into one record per CDR3 protein. This sample yields 8,500 to 10,000 distinct CDR3 sequences, of which 51% are seen a single time; approximately 20% belongs to the top ten. The sequenced material came from CD4+ T cells from the margin of a lung tumor. These TCRs come from a male donor with lung adenocarcinoma. The CD4 and CD8 labels of this study may be unreliable.

This clonotype is termed medium-sized. The chain uses TRBV7-2 and TRBJ2-6; no clear D. This CDR3 has 14 amino acids. The V end was cut by 10 bases, the J end by 0 bases, with 10 bases between. Germline loops: CDR1 SGHTA, CDR2 FQGNSA. The CDR3 nucleotides read TGTGCCAACCCCTCCGCCTCTGGGGCCAACGTCCTGACTTTC. Protein: CANPSASGANVLTF.

This chain links TRBV4-1 with TRBJ2-4, with D unresolved. The better agreement between TRBJ2-7 and the DNA end casts doubt on the J call. This CDR3 comprises 14 residues. Germline V CDR1 and CDR2: MGHRA, YSYEKL. CDR3 sequence: CASSQELLTYEQYF. The CDR3 DNA reads as TGCGCCAGCAGCCAAGAACTACTAACCTACGAGCAGTACTTC.

The chain couples TRBV2 to TRBJ2-3; D is perhaps TRBD2 (5 bases). The V gene lost 6 bases and the J gene lost 12 bases, with 22 bases spanning the gap. The CDR3 spans 14 residues. CDR1 SNHLY and CDR2 FYNNEI come from the germline V gene. The CDR3 sequence: CASRRVGDTDIQYF. In DNA, the CDR3 is TGTGCCAGCAGACGAGTGGGAGACACAGATATTCAGTATTTT.

This chain's CDR3 is CASSRDRSSYEQYF. In DNA form, the CDR3 reads TGTGCCAGCAGTCGGGACAGGAGCTCCTACGAGCAGTACTTC. This rearrangement joins TRBV6-1 to TRBJ2-1; 8 bases are shared with TRBD1. The J call may be faulty, since TRBJ2-7 better matches the DNA end. CDR1 is MNHNS, CDR2 SASEGT, per germline. CDR3 length: 14 amino acids.

The chain uses TRBV6-1 and TRBJ2-5; 9 nucleotides line up with TRBD2. V trimming: 2 bases; J trimming: 11 bases; junction bases outside the gene matches: 15. CDR3 size: 16 residues. The germline gives CDR1 MNHNS, CDR2 SASEGT. The DNA of the CDR3 is TGTGCCAGCAGTGAATCTTGGCGGGGGGGCAACAATGAGCAGTACTTC. Protein sequence: CASSESWRGGNNEQYF.

Details on this clonotype: One junction end does not reproduce the germline sequence, and a read error may be involved. The chain uses TRBV7-6 and TRBJ2-1; no clear D. The CDR3 contains 14 residues. Germline V gene data show CDR1 as SGHVS and CDR2 as FNYEAQ. CDR3 region: CASSLVHSNNEQFF. DNA of the CDR3: TGTGCCAGCAGCTTAGTCCACTCCAACAATGAGCAGTTCTTC.

This chain joins TRBV6-2 or TRBV6-3 and TRBJ1-6, with a possible D match to TRBD1 (6 bases). The V gene lost 3 bases and the J gene lost 8 bases, with 26 bases spanning the gap. Germline loops: CDR1 MNHEY, CDR2 SVGEGT. The CDR3 contains 19 residues. CDR3 sequence (DNA): TGTGCCAGCAGTTATGTAACAGGGACCCGGGCGGCTTGGGATTCACCCCTCCACTTT. The encoded protein is CASSYVTGTRAAWDSPLHF.

The gene calls are TRBV10-3 and TRBJ1-2; TRBD1 matches 8 bases. Per germline, CDR1 ENHRY and CDR2 SYGVKD. Trimming at V came to 10 bases and at J to 5 bases, leaving 6 bases not matched to a gene. The CDR3 has 12 amino acids. The CDR3 DNA is TGTGCCACCGGAGACAGGGGATATGGCTACACCTTC. It encodes CATGDRGYGYTF.

Written as DNA, the CDR3 is TGTGCCAGCAGCTCCCGGGACAGGGAAACTGAAAAACTGTTTTTT. Amino acid sequence: CASSSRDRETEKLFF. The rearrangement links TRBV7-9 to TRBJ1-4; 9 nucleotides align to TRBD1. CDR1 and CDR2 from the germline V gene are SEHNR and FQNEAQ (reference sequence). V trimming: 4 bases; J trimming: 7 bases; junction bases outside the gene matches: 7. This CDR3 is 15 amino acids long.

V and J are TRBV6-1 and TRBJ1-5; 7 nucleotides line up with TRBD1. CDR1 and CDR2 from the germline V gene are MNHNS and SASEGT. The CDR3 runs to 14 residues. J gave up 7 bases and V 4 bases, and 7 bases lay outside the gene matches. CDR3 DNA sequence: TGTGCCAGCAGTGGGACAGGCGTGGGGCAGCCCCAGCATTTT. It yields the protein CASSGTGVGQPQHF.

V is TRBV6-1 and J is TRBJ2-3; 7 nucleotides agree with TRBD2. CDR3 length equals 16 residues. V trimming: 7 bases; J trimming: 0 bases; junction bases outside the gene matches: 10. Looked up from germline, CDR1 is MNHNS and CDR2 is SASEGT. CDR3 nucleotides: TGTGCCAGCACCCCGGGACTAAATCCTAGCACAGATACGCAGTATTTT. Residues: CASTPGLNPSTDTQYF.

A single count supports this clonotype. Just one base apart from a much larger clone, this may be a read error. This chain links TRBV7-8 with TRBJ2-1; perhaps TRBD1 as D (6 bases). CDR1 SGHVS and CDR2 FQNEAQ come from the germline V gene. The CDR3 runs to 15 residues. V was pared by 0 bases and J by 13 bases, with 19 bases between. The CDR3 nucleotides are TGTGCCAGCAGCTTAGCGCAGGGGAAACAAGAGACCCAGTTCTTC. Protein: CASSLAQGKQETQFF.

The table lists this clonotype with many counts. The chain combines TRBV12-3 or TRBV12-4 with TRBJ2-5, with 8 bases lining up with TRBD2. V lost 4 bases to trimming and J lost 2 bases; unmatched junction nucleotides: 6. The CDR3 sequence is 15 residues long. The CDR3 DNA sequence: TGTGCCAGCAGTTCCCTAGCGGGCACACAAGAGACCCAGTACTTC. Translating gives CASSSLAGTQETQYF.

The chain links TRBV10-2 to TRBJ2-5, with D uncertain. The last part of the DNA fits TRBJ2-7 better; the J call may be wrong. The germline CDR1 and CDR2 sequences are WSHSY and SAAADI. CDR3 length equals 14 residues. The CDR3 sequence: CASSSRIPMYEQYF. The CDR3 DNA is TGCGCCAGCAGCTCCCGAATTCCCATGTACGAGCAGTACTTC.

This clonotype was seen a few times. The CDR3 does not close with the conserved phenylalanine or tryptophan, likely indicating a read error. The chain recombines TRBV7-2 with TRBJ2-5, with D maybe TRBD1 (6 bases). Judging by the DNA end, TRBJ2-7 fits better; the J call may be wrong. Germline assignment: CDR1 SGHTA and CDR2 FQGNSA. The CDR3 contains 13 residues. CDR3 in amino acids: CASSSNRDYEQYL. The DNA for the CDR3 is TGTGCCAGCAGCTCGAACAGGGATTACGAGCAGTACCTC.

This clonotype is judged medium-sized (0.01 to 0.1%). The chain employs TRBV7-6 and TRBJ1-1; TRBD1 matches at 7 bases. Germline assignment: CDR1 SGHVS and CDR2 FNYEAQ. This CDR3 spans 16 amino acids. J was trimmed by 0 bases and V by 5 bases; bases with no gene match: 9. The CDR3 sequence is CASSKTGARMNTEAFF. In DNA form, the CDR3 reads TGTGCCAGCAGCAAAACAGGGGCGAGGATGAACACTGAAGCTTTCTTT. The entire variable domain, with the rest obtained from reference TRBV7-6 and TRBJ1-1, is as follows: GAGVSQSPRYKVTKRGQDVALRCDPISGHVSLYWYRQALGQGPEFLTYFNYEAQQDKSGLPNDRFSAERPEGSISTLTIQRTEQRDSAMYRCASSKTGARMNTEAFFGQGTRLTVV.

This clonotype occurred many times. V is TRBV6-5 and J is TRBJ2-1, with 8 bases lining up with TRBD2. This CDR3 has 14 amino acids. Trimming removed 0 bases from V and 6 bases from J; junction bases left unmatched: 1. CDR1 and CDR2 from the germline V gene are MNHEY and SVGAGI. CDR3 bases: TGTGCCAGCAGTTACTCCCGGGGGGGCAATGAGCAGTTCTTC. Translated, it gives CASSYSRGGNEQFF.

This clonotype was seen a handful of times. The chain couples TRBV6-1 to TRBJ2-5; 7 bases align to TRBD2. The end of the DNA fits TRBJ2-7 better, so the J call may be wrong. The CDR3 length is 13 residues. The germline V gene encodes CDR1 MNHNS and CDR2 SASEGT. Here the CDR3 DNA reads TGTGCCAGCATGCGGGGGTCTACCTACGAGCAGTACTTC. It specifies CASMRGSTYEQYF.

This clonotype was seen a handful of times. An end of the junction does not agree with germline; a read error may underlie this. The rearrangement uses TRBV15 and TRBJ2-1; possibly TRBD2 for D (6 bases). The length of the CDR3 is 11 residues. Germline lookup yields CDR1 LNHNV and CDR2 YYDKDF (reference sequence). The CDR3 nucleotides read TGTGCCACCAGCAATAGCGGTACAATCCTCTTC. It is translated as CATSNSGTILF.

The chain uses TRBV5-1 and TRBJ2-3, with TRBD2 identical over 7 bases. Losses at the gene ends were 3 bases for V and 4 bases for J; bases not matched to a gene: 5. Germline values: CDR1 SGHRS, CDR2 YFSETQ. This CDR3 is built from 14 residues. In DNA form, the CDR3 reads TGCGCCAGCAGCTCTACGACTAGCTCAGATACGCAGTATTTT. This encodes CASSSTTSSDTQYF.

This clonotype was recorded a few times. The rearrangement joins TRBV6-1 to TRBJ1-2; D is perhaps TRBD1 (5 bases). CDR1 MNHNS and CDR2 SASEGT come from the germline V gene. This CDR3 is 14 amino acids long. Trimming left V 2 bases short and J 4 bases short, with 11 bases between. The CDR3 nucleotides are TGTGCCAGCAGTGAAAGGAGGGACTCCTATGGCTACACCTTC. This gives the protein CASSERRDSYGYTF.

Only a few counts were recorded for this clonotype. V gene TRBV25-1 combines with J gene TRBJ2-1; D might be TRBD1 (6 bases). V was pared by 4 bases and J by 3 bases, with 13 bases between. This CDR3 spans 15 amino acids. Germline-derived CDR1 and CDR2 are MGHDK and SYGVNS. The CDR3 loop is CASSVLQGNYNEQFF. The CDR3 DNA reads as TGTGCCAGCAGTGTTTTGCAGGGGAACTACAATGAGCAGTTCTTC.

To note about this clonotype: A read error may be the cause here, since a much bigger clone is one base away. The chain combines TRBV3-1 with TRBJ2-1, with 9 bases identical to TRBD2. Germline CDR1 reads LGHDT; CDR2 reads YNNKEL (reference sequence). The CDR3 covers 14 residues. The CDR3 DNA follows: TGTGCCAGCGCCCGGCGGGAGGGTAGGAATGAGCAGCTCTTC. It encodes CASARREGRNEQLF.

There are a few counts of this clonotype. The chain has TRBV4-1 and TRBJ2-2; no definite D call. Deletions cut 0 bases from V and 6 bases from J, with 11 bases between. Germline CDR1 is MGHRA and CDR2 is YSYEKL. The CDR3 consists of 15 residues. Here the CDR3 reads CASSQDFPASGELFF. CDR3 bases: TGCGCCAGCAGCCAAGATTTCCCCGCGTCCGGGGAGCTGTTTTTT.